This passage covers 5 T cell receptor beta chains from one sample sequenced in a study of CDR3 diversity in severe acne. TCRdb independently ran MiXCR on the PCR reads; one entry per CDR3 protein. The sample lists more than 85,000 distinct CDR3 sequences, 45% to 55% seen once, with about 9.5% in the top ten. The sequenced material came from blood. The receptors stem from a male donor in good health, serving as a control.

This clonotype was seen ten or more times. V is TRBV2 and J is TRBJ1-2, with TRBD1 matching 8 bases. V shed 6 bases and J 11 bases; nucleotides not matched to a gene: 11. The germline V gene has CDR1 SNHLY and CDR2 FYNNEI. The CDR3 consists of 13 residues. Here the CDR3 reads CASSDDRGGGYTF. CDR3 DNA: TGTGCCAGCAGCGACGACAGGGGAGGGGGATACACCTTC.

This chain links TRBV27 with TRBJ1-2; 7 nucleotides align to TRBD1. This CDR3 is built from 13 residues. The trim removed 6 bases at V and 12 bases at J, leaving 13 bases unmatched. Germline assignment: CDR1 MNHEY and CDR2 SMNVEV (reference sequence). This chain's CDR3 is CASSPLGQDHNTF. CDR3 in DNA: TGTGCCAGCAGCCCTCTCGGACAGGACCATAACACCTTC.

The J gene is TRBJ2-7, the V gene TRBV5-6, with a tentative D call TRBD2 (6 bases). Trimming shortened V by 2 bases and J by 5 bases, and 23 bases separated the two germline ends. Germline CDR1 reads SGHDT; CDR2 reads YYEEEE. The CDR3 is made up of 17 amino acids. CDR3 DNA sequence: TGTGCCAGCAGCTTATGGCGGGATGGAAGTCCTCTGGACGAGCAGTACTTC. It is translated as CASSLWRDGSPLDEQYF.

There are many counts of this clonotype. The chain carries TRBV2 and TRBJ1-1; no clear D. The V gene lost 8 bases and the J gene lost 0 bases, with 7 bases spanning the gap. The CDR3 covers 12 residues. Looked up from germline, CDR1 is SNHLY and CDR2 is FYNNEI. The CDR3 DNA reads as TGTGCCAGCGGAAAGATGAACACTGAAGCTTTCTTT. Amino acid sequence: CASGKMNTEAFF.

The CDR3 sequence is CASSSHRDSWELFF. The CDR3 coding sequence is TGTGCCAGCAGCTCCCACCGGGACAGTTGGGAGCTGTTTTTT. The chain carries TRBV27 and TRBJ2-2; TRBD1 matches at 7 bases. Trimming removed 6 bases from V and 9 bases from J; junction bases left unmatched: 10. This CDR3 is built from 14 residues. The germline gives CDR1 MNHEY, CDR2 SMNVEV (reference sequence).